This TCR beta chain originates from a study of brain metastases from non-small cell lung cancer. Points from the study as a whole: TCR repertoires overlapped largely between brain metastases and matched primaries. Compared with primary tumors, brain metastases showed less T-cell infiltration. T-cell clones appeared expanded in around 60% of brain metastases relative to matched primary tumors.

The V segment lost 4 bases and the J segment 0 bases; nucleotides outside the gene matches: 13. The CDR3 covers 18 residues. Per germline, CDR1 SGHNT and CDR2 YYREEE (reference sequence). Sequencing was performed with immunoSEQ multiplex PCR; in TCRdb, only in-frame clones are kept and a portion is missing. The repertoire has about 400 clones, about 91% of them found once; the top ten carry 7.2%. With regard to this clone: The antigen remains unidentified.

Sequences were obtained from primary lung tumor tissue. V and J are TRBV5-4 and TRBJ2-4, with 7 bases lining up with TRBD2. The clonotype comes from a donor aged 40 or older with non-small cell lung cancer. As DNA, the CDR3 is TGTGCCAGCAGCCCAACCGGGACTAACGGGGTAGCCAAAAACATTCAGTACTTC. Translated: CASSPTGTNGVAKNIQYF. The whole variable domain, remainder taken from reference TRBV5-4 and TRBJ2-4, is ETGVTQSPTHLIKTRGQQVTLRCSSQSGHNTVSWYQQALGQGPQFIFQYYREEENGRGNFPPRFSGLQFPNYSSELNVNALELDDSALYLCASSPTGTNGVAKNIQYFGAGTRLSVL.